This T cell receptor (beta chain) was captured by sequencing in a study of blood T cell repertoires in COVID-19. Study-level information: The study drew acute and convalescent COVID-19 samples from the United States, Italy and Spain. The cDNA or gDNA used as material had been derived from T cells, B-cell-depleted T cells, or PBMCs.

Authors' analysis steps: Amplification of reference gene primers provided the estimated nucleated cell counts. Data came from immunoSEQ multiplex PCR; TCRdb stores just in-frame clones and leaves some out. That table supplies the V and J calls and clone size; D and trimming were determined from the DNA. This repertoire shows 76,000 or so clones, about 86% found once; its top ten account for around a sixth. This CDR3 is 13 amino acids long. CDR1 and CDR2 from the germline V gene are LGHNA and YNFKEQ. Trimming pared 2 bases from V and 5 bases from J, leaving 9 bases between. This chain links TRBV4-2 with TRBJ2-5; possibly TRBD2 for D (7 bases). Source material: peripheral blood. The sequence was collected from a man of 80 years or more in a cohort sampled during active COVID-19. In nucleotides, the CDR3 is TGTGCCAGCAGCCAACGGGGGGCGGAGACCCAGTACTTC. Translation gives CASSQRGAETQYF.